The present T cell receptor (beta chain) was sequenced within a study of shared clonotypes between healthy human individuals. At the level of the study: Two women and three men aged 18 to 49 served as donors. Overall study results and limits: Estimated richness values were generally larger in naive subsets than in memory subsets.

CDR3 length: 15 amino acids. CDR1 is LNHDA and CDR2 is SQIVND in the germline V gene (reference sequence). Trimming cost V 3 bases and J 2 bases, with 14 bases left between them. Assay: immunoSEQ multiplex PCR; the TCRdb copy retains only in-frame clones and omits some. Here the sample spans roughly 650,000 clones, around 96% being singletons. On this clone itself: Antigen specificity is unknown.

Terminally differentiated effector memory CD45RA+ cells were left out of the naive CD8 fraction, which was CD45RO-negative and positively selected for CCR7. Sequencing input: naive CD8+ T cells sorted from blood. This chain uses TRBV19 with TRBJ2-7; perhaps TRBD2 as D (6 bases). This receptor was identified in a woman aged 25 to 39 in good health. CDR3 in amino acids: CASSIQLARTYEQYF. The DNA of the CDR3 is TGTGCCAGTAGTATTCAGCTAGCGCGTACCTACGAGCAGTACTTC.